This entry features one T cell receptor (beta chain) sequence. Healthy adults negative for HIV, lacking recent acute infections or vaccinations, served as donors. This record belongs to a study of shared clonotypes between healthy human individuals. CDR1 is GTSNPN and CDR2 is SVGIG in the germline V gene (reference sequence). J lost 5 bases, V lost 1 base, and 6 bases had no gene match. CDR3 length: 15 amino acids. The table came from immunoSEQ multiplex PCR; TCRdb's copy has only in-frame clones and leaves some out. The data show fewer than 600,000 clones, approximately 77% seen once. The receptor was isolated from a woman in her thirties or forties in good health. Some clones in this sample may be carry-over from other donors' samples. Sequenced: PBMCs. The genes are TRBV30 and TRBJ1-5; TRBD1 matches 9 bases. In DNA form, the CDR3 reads TGTGCCTGGAGTGCCGGACAGGGGACCGATCAGCCCCAGCATTTT. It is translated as CAWSAGQGTDQPQHF.